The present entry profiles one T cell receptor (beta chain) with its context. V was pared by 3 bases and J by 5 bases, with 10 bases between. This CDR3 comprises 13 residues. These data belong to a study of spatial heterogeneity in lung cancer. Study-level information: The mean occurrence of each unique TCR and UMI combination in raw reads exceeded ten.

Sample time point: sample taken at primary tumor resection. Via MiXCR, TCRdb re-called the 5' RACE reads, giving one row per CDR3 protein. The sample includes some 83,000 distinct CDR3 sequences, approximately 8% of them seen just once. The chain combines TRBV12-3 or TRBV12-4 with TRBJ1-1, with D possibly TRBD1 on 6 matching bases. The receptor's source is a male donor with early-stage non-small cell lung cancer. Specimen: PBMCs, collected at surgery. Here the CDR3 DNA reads TGTGCCAGCAGTTTCCAGGGGAGGACTGAAGCTTTCTTT. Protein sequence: CASSFQGRTEAFF.